This T cell receptor beta chain comes out of a study of CD8 T cells in ankylosing spondylitis. Findings and caveats of the study: A TCR beta motif made of fewer than ten highly homologous variants seemed typical of ankylosing spondylitis blood.

Each CDR3 protein gets one entry after TCRdb re-called the 5' RACE reads with MiXCR. The sample yields about 800,000 distinct CDR3 sequences, about an eighth seen once. Comments on this clonotype: The antigen remains unidentified.

The CDR3 is 14 residues long. The V and J ends lost 3 bases and 7 bases respectively, with 16 bases between them. Germline V gives CDR1 SGHTA, CDR2 FQGNSA. The sample was blood, either unsorted or a sorted T cell fraction (not recorded which). This receptor was taken from a male donor with ankylosing spondylitis. This chain connects TRBV7-2 to TRBJ2-7; unclear D gene. CDR3 nucleotide sequence: TGTGCCAGCAGCTTTACACCGGCGGTGGGGGAGCAGTACTTC. It yields the protein CASSFTPAVGEQYF.